This T cell receptor beta chain came from a study of blood T cell repertoires in COVID-19. Using immunoSEQ multiplex PCR, the repertoire was profiled, and TCRdb retains in-frame clones only, with some absent. The sample includes under 300,000 clones, about 86% of them seen just once. Material: peripheral blood. The sequence was obtained from a man in his sixties with acute or convalescent COVID-19.

CDR3 sequence reads: CASSLARADEKLFF. CDR3 nucleotide sequence: TGTGCCAGCAGCTTAGCGCGGGCGGATGAAAAACTGTTTTTT. The chain couples TRBV7-9 to TRBJ1-4, with D unclear. The CDR3 has 14 amino acids. The germline V gene has CDR1 SEHNR and CDR2 FQNEAQ (reference sequence). V was cut by 0 bases and J by 6 bases, with 8 bases left in between.